The text below deals with one TCR beta chain. What it binds is unknown. The data were obtained in a study of shared clonotypes between healthy human individuals. Study-level results: Rarefaction exposed incomplete sorted-subset sequencing despite large depth. Some naive CD4 clonotypes, 4% to 6%, turned up in common across a few donors.

CDR1 is SGHTA, CDR2 FQGTGA, per germline. The CDR3 is made up of 13 amino acids. V was pared by 4 bases and J by 7 bases, with 13 bases between. Deep level was the assay's run setting. When replicate PCRs were run on sorted subsets, they used roughly 0.2 ug DNA, approximately 27,000 T cell genomes. Clones were sequenced by immunoSEQ multiplex PCR, and TCRdb holds only the in-frame ones, with some missing. The table has roughly 400,000 clones, 96% seen once. The source is a man aged 30 to 45 in good health. Source material: memory CD8+ T cells sorted from blood. The subset: CD45RO+ cells pooled with CCR7-negative TemRA cells. This chain connects TRBV7-3 to TRBJ1-1; a possible D gene is TRBD1 (5 bases). In DNA, the CDR3 is TGTGCCAGCAGCTCACAGGCTTCGGGTGAAGCTTTCTTT. This encodes CASSSQASGEAFF.